These 10 T cell receptor beta chains came from one sample sequenced in a study of T cell repertoires in aging, cancer and after chemotherapy. Multiplex touch-down PCR with TRB-A/B primers amplified rearranged V-D-J TRB sequences. TCRdb reprocessed the multiplex PCR reads via MiXCR and lists one record per CDR3 protein. The table records about 9,200 distinct CDR3 sequences, roughly 35% of them present only once. Peripheral blood genomic DNA, not sorted cells or RNA, was the template. Sequenced input: blood. The receptor set was obtained from a human donor in good health.

Sample share makes this clonotype medium-sized (0.01 to 0.1%). The chain links TRBV11-1 to TRBJ2-5, with D perhaps TRBD2 (5 bases). The CDR3 sequence is 14 residues long. Germline CDR1 is SGHAT and CDR2 is FQDESV (reference sequence). V dropped 7 bases and J dropped 2 bases, with 14 bases sitting between them. The CDR3, as DNA: TGTGCCAGCACCGGAGGCCGGATACAAGAGACCCAGTACTTC. This sequence encodes CASTGGRIQETQYF.

V and J are TRBV28 and TRBJ2-3; D is undetermined. Germline CDR1 and CDR2: MDHEN and SYDVKM. Trimming stripped 4 bases from V and 1 base from J, with 18 bases between. The CDR3 covers 17 residues. CDR3 DNA sequence: TGTGCCAGCAGTTCGCCGGGCACCGGTGGTGGCACAGATACGCAGTATTTT. This codes for CASSSPGTGGGTDTQYF.

With respect to this clonotype: The junction differs from germline at one of its ends, possibly a read error. The chain employs TRBV15 and TRBJ2-1; D possibly corresponds to TRBD1 (6 bases). Germline CDR1 reads LNHNV; CDR2 reads YYDKDF (reference sequence). CDR3 length: 13 residues. The CDR3 protein is CATSSQQGYEQLF. The DNA for the CDR3 is TGTGCCACCAGCAGTCAACAGGGTTATGAGCAGCTCTTC.

The sample holds a few counts of this clonotype. The J gene is TRBJ2-3, the V gene TRBV6-6; tentative D call: TRBD2 (6 bases). The CDR3 spans 14 residues. V was trimmed by 4 bases and J by 1 base, leaving 9 bases between them. From germline, CDR1 is MNHNY and CDR2 SVGAGI (reference sequence). The CDR3 loop reads CASSSWRGTDTQYF. CDR3 coding DNA: TGTGCCAGCAGTTCATGGAGGGGCACAGATACGCAGTATTTT.

This clonotype was seen a few times. The chain has TRBV27 and TRBJ2-5; D might be TRBD1 (6 bases). The CDR3 is made up of 13 amino acids. V lost 8 bases and J 2 bases, leaving 12 bases between the germline ends. Germline CDR1 reads MNHEY; CDR2 reads SMNVEV (reference sequence). The CDR3 is CASALRGQETQYF. DNA of the CDR3: TGTGCCAGCGCCCTTAGGGGGCAAGAGACCCAGTACTTC.

This clonotype qualifies as medium-sized. The chain carries TRBV30 and TRBJ2-1, with TRBD2 matching over 7 bases. There are 13 residues in the CDR3. V shed 4 bases and J 9 bases; nucleotides not matched to a gene: 9. Germline CDR1 and CDR2: GTSNPN and SVGIG (reference sequence). The CDR3 is CAWIWTPGGEQFF. CDR3 bases: TGTGCCTGGATATGGACACCGGGGGGTGAGCAGTTCTTC.

The chain joins TRBV5-5 to TRBJ1-3; possible D gene TRBD1, 5 bases. Trimming shortened V by 5 bases and J by 2 bases, and 14 bases separated the two germline ends. Germline V gene data show CDR1 as SGHKS and CDR2 as YYEKEE (reference sequence). This CDR3 region has 15 residues. The CDR3 nucleotides are TGTGCCAGCAGGTCGGTTGGGGCAGCTGGAAACACCATATATTTT. Encoded protein: CASRSVGAAGNTIYF.

This clonotype was counted a few times. V and J are TRBV6-2 or TRBV6-3 and TRBJ1-5; D is possibly TRBD1 (6 bases). The CDR3 runs to 14 residues. Deletions cut 7 bases from V and 3 bases from J, with 13 bases between. Germline CDR1 and CDR2: MNHEY and SVGEGT. As DNA, the CDR3 is TGTGCCAGCAACCCGGGGGCCCCCAATCAGCCCCAGCATTTT. This encodes CASNPGAPNQPQHF.

The chain links TRBV12-3 or TRBV12-4 to TRBJ2-1, with 7 bases matching TRBD2. Trimming took 1 base from V and 6 from J; bases not matched to a gene: 6. This CDR3 has 15 residues. The CDR3 is CASSLDGLVINEQFF. CDR3 sequence (DNA): TGTGCCAGCAGTTTAGATGGACTAGTCATCAATGAGCAGTTCTTC.

The chain carries TRBV18 and TRBJ2-5; a possible D gene is TRBD2 (6 bases). The CDR3 is 16 residues long. Germline lookup yields CDR1 KGHSH and CDR2 LQKENI. Trimming stripped 0 bases from V and 7 bases from J, with 18 bases between. CDR3 DNA: TGTGCCAGCTCACCACCGCCGGGACGCCTGGGGGGGACCCAGTACTTC. This codes for CASSPPPGRLGGTQYF.